Below, 9 T cell receptor beta chains from the same sample are listed, as sequenced in a study of T cell responses to AZD1222 COVID-19 vaccine. Clones were sequenced by immunoSEQ multiplex PCR, and TCRdb holds only the in-frame ones, with some missing. Of over 85,000 clones listed, roughly 91% were seen once; the top ten hold roughly 7.7%. Sequenced material: peripheral blood, taken on day 0 of AZD1222 vaccination. The receptors derive from an adult in good health.

J is TRBJ2-5 and V is TRBV18; D possibly corresponds to TRBD1 (5 bases). The ends were cut back, 3 bases at V and 5 bases at J, with 13 bases in the middle. The CDR3 is made up of 14 amino acids. Germline lookup yields CDR1 KGHSH and CDR2 LQKENI. CDR3 coding DNA: TGTGCCAGCTCACCGACGACAGTCACCGAGACCCAGTACTTC. Protein: CASSPTTVTETQYF.

This clone was seen just once. The chain uses TRBV7-9 and TRBJ2-7; no clear D. Germline V gene sequence: CDR1 SEHNR, CDR2 FQNEAQ (reference sequence). Trimming cost V 8 bases and J 3 bases, with 5 bases left between them. The CDR3 runs 10 residues. The CDR3 region is CASQRYEQYF. Here the CDR3 DNA reads TGTGCCAGCCAGCGCTACGAGCAGTACTTC.

The chain employs TRBV7-3 and TRBJ1-1; D remains ambiguous. The CDR3 totals 15 residues. Trimming stripped 1 base from V and 5 bases from J, with 14 bases between. Germline V CDR1 and CDR2: SGHTA, FQGTGA. CDR3 region: CASSLIPLGGTEAFF. Here the CDR3 DNA reads TGTGCCAGCAGCTTAATCCCCTTAGGAGGGACTGAAGCTTTCTTT.

The table lists this clone with a few counts. The chain combines TRBV6-1 with TRBJ2-6, with D unclear. The V end was cut by 2 bases, the J end by 4 bases, with 9 bases between. The CDR3 extends over 15 amino acids. The germline V gene has CDR1 MNHNS and CDR2 SASEGT. The CDR3 here is CASSEPAGGANVLTF. CDR3 nucleotides: TGTGCCAGCAGTGAACCCGCAGGAGGGGCCAACGTCCTGACTTTC.

This chain uses TRBV7-2 with TRBJ2-5, with 9 bases that match TRBD1. The CDR3 consists of 16 residues. The germline V gene has CDR1 SGHTA and CDR2 FQGNSA. V lost 1 base, J lost 7 bases, and 10 bases stayed unmatched. The CDR3 loop is CASSLGLQGAQGTQYF. In DNA form, the CDR3 reads TGTGCCAGCAGCTTAGGACTACAGGGGGCGCAGGGGACCCAGTACTTC. Complete variable domain (other parts from reference TRBV7-2 and TRBJ2-5): GAGVSQSPSNKVTEKGKDVELRCDPISGHTALYWYRQSLGQGLEFLIYFQGNSAPDKSGLPSDRFSAERTGGSVSTLTIQRTQQEDSAVYLCASSLGLQGAQGTQYFGPGTRLLVL.

The CDR3 spells CAWKGQGERGYTF. Here the CDR3 DNA reads TGTGCCTGGAAGGGACAGGGGGAGCGCGGCTACACCTTC. The rearrangement uses TRBV30 and TRBJ1-2; 11 bases align to TRBD1. CDR3 length: 13 residues. V lost 4 bases to trimming and J lost 8 bases; unmatched junction nucleotides: 6. In germline, CDR1 is GTSNPN, CDR2 SVGIG (reference sequence).

The CDR3 loop is CASSPQGQYHNEQFF. CDR3 DNA: TGTGCCAGCAGCCCTCAAGGACAGTACCACAATGAGCAGTTCTTC. The chain is built from TRBV7-8 and TRBJ2-1; the D gene is possibly TRBD1 (6 bases). Trimming shortened V by 5 bases and J by 5 bases, and 16 bases separated the two germline ends. Germline CDR1 reads SGHVS; CDR2 reads FQNEAQ. This CDR3 is built from 15 residues.

This chain connects TRBV5-5 to TRBJ2-6; no clear D gene. V lost 4 bases and J 0 bases, leaving 17 bases between the germline ends. CDR3 size: 18 residues. Germline CDR1 is SGHKS and CDR2 is YYEKEE (reference sequence). DNA for the CDR3: TGTGCCAGCAGCGTATACAGCGAGATCCTCTCTGGGGCCAACGTCCTGACTTTC. Translating it yields CASSVYSEILSGANVLTF.

The rearrangement joins TRBV7-9 to TRBJ1-2; D is possibly TRBD1 (5 bases). Trimming took 5 bases from V and 6 from J, leaving 10 bases between them. CDR1 SEHNR and CDR2 FQNEAQ come from the germline V gene (reference sequence). This CDR3 comprises 12 residues. The CDR3 loop reads CASSDFRDGYTF. The CDR3 coding sequence is TGTGCCAGCAGCGATTTCAGGGATGGCTACACCTTC.